This TCR beta chain is drawn from a study of blood T cell repertoires in COVID-19 (dated by TCRdb to 2018 to 2021). Broadly, across the study: Samples from collaborators originated in the United States, Italy and Spain and spanned both the acute and convalescent phases of COVID-19. The dataset comprised deeply sampled blood TCRbeta repertoires from subjects exposed to, actively infected with, or recovered from COVID-19. Samples came from the ongoing ImmuneRACE study (first 160 participants) plus 1,254 subjects from 6 global collaborators. Where available, HLA class I and class II types were taken from metadata supplied by the sample provider and were not determined by assay-based typing. The material from the prospective study consisted of cDNA or gDNA derived from T cells, B-cell-depleted T cells, or PBMCs. A freely available public database, intended as a resource for researchers studying the immune response to SARS-CoV-2, is where the repertoires were released. The sample metadata nearly always contained a de-identified subject ID, COVID-19 status, age in years and sex.

As encoded in the germline V gene, CDR1 is SGHRS while CDR2 is YFSETQ. V is reduced by 5 bases and J by 4 bases, leaving a spacing of 22 bases between them. Its CDR3 holds 17 amino acids, cysteine through phenylalanine. Only the CDR3 portion is preserved as DNA: 51 bases, with reading frame beginning at the first base. Beyond this particular receptor, the publication reports: How much clinical and demographic metadata was included differed by source and by participant, and the metadata was provided uncurated.

Each collaborating institution followed its own protocols to collect whole blood in K2EDTA tubes. Collaborator samples were shipped for TCRbeta analysis as frozen whole blood, isolated PBMCs, or DNA extracted from either sample type. The immunoSEQ Assay, a bias-controlled multiplex PCR, was used to amplify TCRbeta CDR3 regions from genomic DNA. In the source study's methods: The number of nucleated cells in each sample was estimated from the amplification of reference gene primers within the assay. To quantify the absolute abundance of each unique TCRbeta CDR3 rearrangement, sequence reads were collapsed and filtered. Productive Simpson clonality was computed per sample as the square root of Simpson's diversity index over productive rearrangements. TCRdb took this table from immuneACCESS and kept in-frame rearrangements with V and J called. Such tables lack part of the clones; where checked against another copy, unresolved V genes explain under half of the gap, and the rest is unexplained. The DNA gave D and trimming, while V, J and clone size come from that table. The sample profile shows 150,000 to 250,000 clones; approximately 84% of them were found once. 6.9% of the sample is held by the ten biggest clonotypes.

Turning to this clone: It lacks a known antigen. The sample holds no much larger clone one base away, and base qualities are not on file.

The sample comprised peripheral blood. The receptor was derived from a human donor with acute or convalescent COVID-19. The donor label of this sample is uncertain. The chain joins TRBV5-1 to TRBJ2-1; TRBD1 is possibly the D segment (6 matching bases). The nucleotide sequence is given as TGCGCCAGCAGTAAACAGGGTGGCCGAACCATGTACAATGAGCAGTTCTTC. Translation gives CASSKQGGRTMYNEQFF.